One sample yielded the 3 T cell receptor beta chains listed below, sequenced in a study of technical replicates of blood from a handful of donors (dated by TCRdb to the late 2010s). Library generation was performed with the immunoSEQ multiplex PCR assay. Drawn from immuneACCESS, this table holds only the in-frame rearrangements with V and J called that TCRdb kept. Clones are partly lost; checked studies trace under half to an unresolved V gene and leave the rest unexplained. The sample table lists tens of thousands of clones, more than 90% of them with a count of one. The top ten hold approximately 4% of the sample. The sample consisted of PBMCs. The receptors were gathered from a human donor in good health. Some clones in this sample may be carry-over from other donors' samples.

V and J are TRBV5-1 and TRBJ2-2; TRBD2 might be the D (6 bases). CDR1 and CDR2 from the germline V gene are SGHRS and YFSETQ. The CDR3 is 15 amino acids. V was pared by 4 bases and J by 5 bases, with 15 bases between. The CDR3 loop is CASSGGARGTGELFF. The CDR3 region has the DNA TGCGCCAGCAGCGGAGGGGCGCGGGGTACCGGGGAGCTGTTTTTT.

This clone was recorded once. One end of the junction does not line up with germline, which may come from a read error. The DNA of the CDR3 is TGTGCTAGCAGCATGGACAGAAATCTAGCCAAAAACATTCAGTACTTC. Translating it yields CASSMDRNLAKNIQYF. The J gene is TRBJ2-4, the V gene TRBV11-2; D perhaps matches TRBD1 (6 bases). CDR3 length: 16 amino acids. Germline CDR1 is SGHAT and CDR2 is FQNNGV. The whole variable domain, remainder taken from reference TRBV11-2 and TRBJ2-4, is EAGVAQSPRYKIIEKRQSVAFWCNPISGHATLYWYQQILGQGPKLLIQFQNNGVVDDSQLPKDRFSAERLKGVDSTLKIQPAKLEDSAVYLCASSMDRNLAKNIQYFGAGTRLSVL.

The table lists this clone with a count of one. This rearrangement joins TRBV20-1 to TRBJ1-2; D is unresolved. CDR3 length equals 11 residues. The ends were cut back, 4 bases at V and 4 bases at J, with 7 bases in the middle. The germline CDR1 and CDR2 sequences are DFQATT and SNEGSKA (reference sequence). DNA of the CDR3: TGCAGTGCTACGCCCGGCTATGGCTACACCTTC. As protein: CSATPGYGYTF.